Listed here is a single T cell receptor beta chain. Its binding antigen is unknown. It has no much larger one-base neighbor in the sample; base qualities were not kept. The data stem from a study of blood T cell repertoires in COVID-19 (dated by TCRdb to about 2020). Broadly, across the study: Samples covering the acute and convalescent phases of COVID-19 were provided by collaborators in the United States, Italy and Spain. The prospective study material was composed of cDNA or gDNA derived from T cells, B-cell-depleted T cells, or PBMCs. Subjects who had been exposed to COVID-19, were actively infected with it, or had recovered from it provided the deeply sampled blood TCRbeta repertoires that made up the dataset. A freely available public database, intended as a resource for researchers studying the immune response to SARS-CoV-2, is where the repertoires were released. Samples came from the ongoing ImmuneRACE study (first 160 participants) plus 1,254 subjects from 6 global collaborators. Nearly every sample came with metadata listing a de-identified subject ID, COVID-19 status, age in years and sex. Where HLA class I and class II types were available, the types were taken from metadata supplied by the sample provider, not from assay-based typing.

Enrolling through a virtual design, the prospective study's participants ranged in age from roughly 18 to 95 years and lived across roughly 24 United States geographic areas. To assign participants to cohorts, the prospective study relied on clinical history that participants themselves reported in a screening survey and a study questionnaire. Mobile phlebotomists in the prospective study collected whole blood, serum and a nasopharyngeal or oropharyngeal swab from every participant. Additional blood draws and questionnaires over a roughly two-month period could optionally be provided by prospective study participants. Blood samples from the prospective study were shipped frozen or at room temperature prior to DNA extraction. TCRbeta CDR3 regions were amplified from genomic DNA using the immunoSEQ Assay, a bias-controlled multiplex PCR. The authors' pipeline ran thus. The number of nucleated cells in each sample was estimated from the amplification of reference gene primers within the assay. To quantify the absolute abundance of each unique TCRbeta CDR3 rearrangement, sequence reads were collapsed and filtered. Productive Simpson clonality was computed per sample as the square root of Simpson's diversity index over productive rearrangements. TCRdb retrieved this table from immuneACCESS and kept in-frame rearrangements only. Not all clones are present; in checked studies, unresolved V genes account for under half, and no reason is known for the remainder. Clonal size and the V and J genes are those of that table, whereas D and trimming came from the DNA. In all, the sample holds around 340,000 clones, and 86% of those were seen once. The top ten constitute 3.5% to 4.5% of the sample.

A distance of 17 bases separates the germline ends of V and J, which lose 0 bases and 9 bases respectively. The CDR3 goes from the cysteine to the phenylalanine over 15 residues. Here the CDR3 DNA is all that survives: 45 bases in frame from base 1. The germline V gene sets CDR1 to SGHDN and CDR2 to FVKESK. Results and caveats for the whole study, not just this receptor: How much clinical and demographic metadata was included differed by source and by participant, and the metadata was provided uncurated.

This sequence uses TRBV14 and TRBJ2-5, with a weak D call of TRBD2 (6 bases match). This receptor was obtained from a woman between 40 and 50 years old with acute COVID-19. Sequenced: PBMCs or T cells enriched from blood (not recorded which). This receptor carries the CDR3 CASSQDRVAVRPQYF. The nucleotide sequence reads as follows: TGTGCCAGCAGCCAAGATCGAGTAGCGGTGAGGCCCCAGTACTTC.